This T cell receptor (beta chain) was profiled in a study of shared clonotypes between healthy human individuals (dated by TCRdb to about 2020). Regarding the study in general: The cohort comprised a couple of women and a few men aged 18 to 49 years. For each donor, CD4 naive and CD4 memory were each given three plates, CD8 naive was given two plates, and CD8 memory was given one plate. To estimate repertoire size and how much clonotypes are shared between individuals, the study performed deep sequencing of blood TCR repertoires from a few healthy adults. Different laboratories and diverse techniques were used to prepare libraries and sequence TCR repertoires, to increase sequencing depth and limit assay-specific biases. Leukapheresis yielded between about 0.85 and 10 billion PBMCs per donor. Beyond this particular receptor, the publication reports: Incomplete sequencing was indicated by rarefaction of sorted-subset datasets, despite the large sequencing depth. Pairwise subsampling indicated that sequencing depth was expected to affect the degree of clonotype sharing among donors. When a handful of donors were compared, the shared fraction of clonotypes was about 5% for naive CD4, approximately 3.3% for naive CD8, more than 2% for memory CD4, and around 0.4% for memory CD8. Compared with non-shared clonotypes, clonotypes shared by all four sorted-subset donors had higher generation probabilities. The small number of donors limited the genetic and exposure-history diversity represented. Only blood was sampled, and tissue TCR repertoires likely differ from those in blood. Naive subsets generally had larger estimated clonotype richness than memory subsets did.

The CDR3 measures 14 amino acids from cysteine to phenylalanine. Only the CDR3 DNA is retained, 42 bases long and in frame from the first base. A distance of 8 bases separates the germline ends of V and J, which lose 2 bases and 3 bases respectively. CDR1 GTSNPN and CDR2 SVGIG are derived from the germline V gene (reference sequence). Donors were healthy HIV-negative adults with no recently reported acute infections or vaccinations. All donors were Caucasian adults living in Nashville, Tennessee, USA. CD4+ T cells were enriched by magnetic negative selection; naive cells were then positively selected on CD45RA, and the negative fraction formed the memory subset. Blood was obtained by leukapheresis, after which PBMCs were separated by Ficoll-Histopaque density gradient centrifugation and cryopreserved in liquid nitrogen vapor phase. Purity and quantity of every magnetically sorted T cell population were checked by analytical flow cytometry. From each sorted fraction, genomic DNA was isolated and quantified by UV absorbance on a Nanodrop 2000c.

Using the deep immunoSEQ assay, multiplex PCR amplified TCR CDR3 regions from genomic DNA. Extracted genomic DNA from each cell subset was distributed evenly across all wells of several immunoSEQ 96-well plates, and each plate was treated as a replicate. For sorted subsets, around 0.2 ug of genomic DNA, equivalent to 30,000 or so T cell genomes, went into each replicate PCR. Purified libraries were quantified with a Qubit 3.0 fluorometer, sized on a Bioanalyzer 2100, and re-quantified with the KAPA Library Quantification kit. Each immunoSEQ 96-well plate was sequenced on its own single-read 150-cycle Illumina NextSeq 550 flow cell. In the paper's pipeline: Because only junctional sequences without quality scores were contained in the immunoSEQ output, filtering matching that applied to full-length reads could not be performed. Sequences were annotated with PyIR, a Python wrapper for IgBLAST v1.9, and V/J genes and CDR3 were assigned using IMGT germline references. Reads were removed for weak V/J assignments (E-value above 1e-6), missing CDR3, stop codons, out-of-frame junctions, or ambiguous translated residues. V3J clonotypes were defined by identical inferred V gene, J gene, and CDR3 amino acid sequence. Percentage overlap between repertoires was computed as shared unique clonotypes divided by the size of the smaller repertoire. RTK rarefaction, the Chao1 estimator, and Recon v2.1 estimates of unobserved clonotypes were used to assess repertoire richness. Generation probabilities were computed with OLGA for all TCRbeta clonotypes obtained by the gDNA method from a few donors. Here the immuneACCESS table is served through TCRdb, limited to in-frame sequences with V and J called. Missing clones are a known gap in these copies; in checked studies unresolved V genes cover under half, and the rest lacks a known reason. The DNA was the basis for D and trimming; V, J and clone size are from that table. The table for this sample lists some 2,100,000 clones; approximately 94% of them were counted only once. Roughly 0.13% of the sample lies in the top ten.

In regard to this clone: The antigen this receptor binds is unknown. Base qualities are not recorded, but no much larger clone differs from it by a single base. Other DNA sequences in this specimen translate into the identical CDR3.

The V and J genes are TRBV30 and TRBJ1-6; the D segment cannot be called with confidence. The sample comprised naive CD4+ T cells sorted from blood. What the cell subset or site label conveys for this sample: CD45RA+ positively selected. The clonotype originates from a man aged 18 to 35 in good health. The nucleotide sequence is TGTGCCTGGAGTCCGGGCGACTATAATTCACCCCTCCACTTT. This gives the protein CAWSPGDYNSPLHF.